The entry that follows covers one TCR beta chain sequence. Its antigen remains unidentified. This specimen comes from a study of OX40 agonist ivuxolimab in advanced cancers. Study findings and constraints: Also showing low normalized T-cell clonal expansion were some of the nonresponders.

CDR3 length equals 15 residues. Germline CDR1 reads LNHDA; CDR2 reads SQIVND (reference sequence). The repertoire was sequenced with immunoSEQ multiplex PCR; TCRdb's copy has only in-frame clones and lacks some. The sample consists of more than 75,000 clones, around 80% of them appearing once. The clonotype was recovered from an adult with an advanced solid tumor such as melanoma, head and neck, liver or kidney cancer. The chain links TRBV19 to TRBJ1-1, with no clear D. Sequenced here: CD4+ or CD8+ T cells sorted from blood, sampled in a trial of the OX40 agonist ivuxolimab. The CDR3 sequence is CVSEIGPSGTSEAFF. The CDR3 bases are TGTGTCAGCGAGATCGGACCTTCCGGCACTTCTGAAGCTTTCTTT.